Listed below are T cell receptor beta chains from one sample, sequenced in a study of shared clonotypes between healthy human individuals. Some clones are missing from TCRdb's copy, which holds only in-frame ones; the method was immunoSEQ multiplex PCR. Of about 560,000 clones in the sample, around three quarters are singletons; the top ten hold approximately 12%. Sample: PBMCs. The receptors shown here come from a woman in her thirties or forties in good health. Some clones in this sample may be carry-over from other donors' samples. CDR3s include the opening cysteine and the closing phenylalanine or tryptophan. A D gene is named only where the DNA matches it firmly. Clone sizes are given selectively: once, few, many, or a class where the clone is expanded.

j_gene: TRBJ2-5
v_gene: TRBV27
abundance: -
d_gene: TRBD2
CDR3nt: TGTGCCAGCAGTTTTTCAAGCGGGAGAGCGCAAGAGACCCAGTACTTC
CDR3aa: CASSFSSGRAQETQYF

j_gene: TRBJ2-1
v_gene: TRBV5-1
abundance: -
d_gene: TRBD2
CDR3nt: TGCGCCAGCAGCTCTCTAGCGGGAGCGTCCTACAATGAGCAGTTCTTC
CDR3aa: CASSSLAGASYNEQFF

j_gene: TRBJ1-2
v_gene: TRBV5-4
abundance: -
d_gene: -
CDR3nt: TGTGCCAGCAGCCCCGACAGTGCCTATGGCTACACCTTC
CDR3aa: CASSPDSAYGYTF

j_gene: TRBJ2-3
v_gene: TRBV28
abundance: -
d_gene: TRBD2
CDR3nt: TGTGCCAGCAGTCTAATAGCGGGAGATGGAACAGATACGCAGTATTTT
CDR3aa: CASSLIAGDGTDTQYF

j_gene: TRBJ1-4
v_gene: TRBV19
abundance: -
d_gene: -
CDR3nt: TGTGCCAGTATGGCGACAGTGATTAATGAAAAACTGTTTTTT
CDR3aa: CASMATVINEKLFF

j_gene: TRBJ1-5
v_gene: TRBV7-8
abundance: -
d_gene: -
CDR3nt: TGTGCCAGCAGCTTAGGAGGCGGTAGCAATCAGCCCCAGCATTTT
CDR3aa: CASSLGGGSNQPQHF

j_gene: TRBJ2-7
v_gene: TRBV6-1
abundance: -
d_gene: -
CDR3nt: TGTGCCAGCAGTATACCTAGGGGGTTCTCCTACGAGCAGTACTTC
CDR3aa: CASSIPRGFSYEQYF

j_gene: TRBJ1-4
v_gene: TRBV19
abundance: -
d_gene: -
CDR3nt: TGTGCCAGTAGCGCGGGGTTTGCAACTAATGAAAAACTGTTTTTT
CDR3aa: CASSAGFATNEKLFF

j_gene: TRBJ2-5
v_gene: TRBV18
abundance: many
d_gene: -
CDR3nt: TGTGCCAGCTCGGGTCAAGAGACCCAGTACTTC
CDR3aa: CASSGQETQYF

j_gene: TRBJ2-1
v_gene: TRBV7-9
abundance: -
d_gene: -
CDR3nt: TGTGCCAGCAGCTTGGGGGGCCCCTACAATGAGCAGTTCTTC
CDR3aa: CASSLGGPYNEQFF

j_gene: TRBJ2-1
v_gene: TRBV14
abundance: -
d_gene: -
CDR3nt: TGTGCCAGCAGCCGAGCGGTAGTTAACAATGAGCAGTTCTTC
CDR3aa: CASSRAVVNNEQFF

j_gene: TRBJ2-7
v_gene: TRBV28
abundance: many
d_gene: -
CDR3nt: TGTGCCAGCAGTTTATTTGAGGCACGAGAGCAGTACTTC
CDR3aa: CASSLFEAREQYF

j_gene: TRBJ2-3
v_gene: TRBV7-8
abundance: -
d_gene: -
CDR3nt: TGTGCCAGCAGCTTAGCGAGACAGACAGATACGCAGTATTTT
CDR3aa: CASSLARQTDTQYF

j_gene: TRBJ2-2
v_gene: TRBV6-5
abundance: once
d_gene: -
CDR3nt: TGTGCCAGCAGTTACGGGGGGGCGTTAACCGGGGAGCTGTTTTTT
CDR3aa: CASSYGGALTGELFF

j_gene: TRBJ2-3
v_gene: TRBV7-8
abundance: -
d_gene: -
CDR3nt: TGTGCCAGCAGCTTGAGGGACGTAGATACGCAGTATTTT
CDR3aa: CASSLRDVDTQYF

j_gene: TRBJ2-1
v_gene: TRBV27
abundance: -
d_gene: -
CDR3nt: TGTGCCAGCAGTTTTAATAGCGGTAAAAACAATGAGCAGTTCTTC
CDR3aa: CASSFNSGKNNEQFF

j_gene: TRBJ2-5
v_gene: TRBV10-2
abundance: few
d_gene: -
CDR3nt: TGCGCCAGCAGTGAGGCGGGGGCAGTTTGGGAGACCCAGTACTTC
CDR3aa: CASSEAGAVWETQYF

j_gene: TRBJ2-7
v_gene: TRBV28
abundance: -
d_gene: -
CDR3nt: TGTGCCAGCAGTTTCCCTAGCACCTACGAGCAGTACTTC
CDR3aa: CASSFPSTYEQYF

j_gene: TRBJ2-1
v_gene: TRBV6-5
abundance: -
d_gene: -
CDR3nt: TGTGCCAGCAGTAACCACAGGGTCAATGAGCAGTTCTTC
CDR3aa: CASSNHRVNEQFF

j_gene: TRBJ2-2
v_gene: TRBV13
abundance: -
d_gene: TRBD2
CDR3nt: TGTGCCAGCAGCTCCTCACTAGCGAATCTTGACACCGGGGAGCTGTTTTTT
CDR3aa: CASSSSLANLDTGELFF

j_gene: TRBJ2-1
v_gene: TRBV4-3
abundance: -
d_gene: -
CDR3nt: TGCGCCAGCAGCCAAGATTCTCGGGGGTCTTCCAATGAGCAGTTCTTC
CDR3aa: CASSQDSRGSSNEQFF

j_gene: TRBJ1-1
v_gene: TRBV6-1
abundance: -
d_gene: TRBD1
CDR3nt: TGTGCCAGCAGTGAAATCGCCGGGACAGGTTTGGCTTTCTTT
CDR3aa: CASSEIAGTGLAFF

j_gene: TRBJ2-5
v_gene: TRBV7-9
abundance: few
d_gene: -
CDR3nt: TGTGCCAGCAGCTTATGGCTGGAGACCCAGTACTTC
CDR3aa: CASSLWLETQYF

j_gene: TRBJ2-7
v_gene: TRBV18
abundance: -
d_gene: -
CDR3nt: TGTGCCAGCTCACCACCGGCAGGGGTCGGTTACGAGCAGTACTTC
CDR3aa: CASSPPAGVGYEQYF

j_gene: TRBJ1-5
v_gene: TRBV28
abundance: -
d_gene: -
CDR3nt: TGTGCCAGCAGTTTAGGGCAGGGAGTTCAGCCCCAGCATTTT
CDR3aa: CASSLGQGVQPQHF